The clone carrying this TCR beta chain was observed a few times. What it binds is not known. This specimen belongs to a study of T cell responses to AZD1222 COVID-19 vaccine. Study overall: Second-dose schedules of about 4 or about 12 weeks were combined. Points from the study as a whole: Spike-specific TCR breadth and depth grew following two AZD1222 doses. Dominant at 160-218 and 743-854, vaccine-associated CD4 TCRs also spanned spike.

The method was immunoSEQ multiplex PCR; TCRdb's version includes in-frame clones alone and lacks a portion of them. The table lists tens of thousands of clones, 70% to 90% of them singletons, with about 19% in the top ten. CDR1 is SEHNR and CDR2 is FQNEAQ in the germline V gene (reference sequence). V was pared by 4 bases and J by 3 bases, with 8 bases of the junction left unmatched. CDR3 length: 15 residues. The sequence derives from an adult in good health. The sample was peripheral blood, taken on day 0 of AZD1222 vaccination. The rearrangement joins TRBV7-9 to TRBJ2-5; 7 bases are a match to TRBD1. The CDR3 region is CASSSSGTGEETQYF. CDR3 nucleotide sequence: TGTGCCAGCAGCTCCAGTGGCACAGGGGAAGAGACCCAGTACTTC.